The 3 T cell receptor beta chains presented below share a single source sample, sequenced in a study of blood T cell repertoires in COVID-19. Measured with immunoSEQ multiplex PCR; TCRdb has only the in-frame clones, and not every one. The table includes about 200,000 clones, approximately 83% detected once. Sequenced: peripheral blood. Receptor source: a human donor with active or convalescent COVID-19. The donor label of this sample is uncertain.

The genes are TRBV5-4 and TRBJ1-3; 11 nucleotides agree with TRBD1. There are 15 residues in the CDR3. Germline V gives CDR1 SGHNT, CDR2 YYREEE (reference sequence). V lost 4 bases, J lost 4 bases, and 4 bases stayed unmatched. CDR3 nucleotide sequence: TGTGCCAGCAGCGACGGGACAGGGGGAGGAAACACCATATATTTT. As protein: CASSDGTGGGNTIYF.

The CDR3 nucleotides read TGCGCCAGCAGCCAAGTTCCATCTCTACTACTACTCGAGCAGTACTTC. Protein product: CASSQVPSLLLLEQYF. The chain couples TRBV4-1 to TRBJ2-7; D unresolved. The CDR3 sequence is 16 residues long. Trimming left V 1 base short and J 6 bases short, with 19 bases between. Germline loops: CDR1 MGHRA, CDR2 YSYEKL.

V usage is TRBV12-3 or TRBV12-4 and J usage is TRBJ1-2, with D possibly TRBD1 on 6 matching bases. Trimming took 4 bases from V and 4 from J, leaving 10 bases between them. The CDR3 has 13 residues. This CDR3 reads CASSSARGYGYTF. The CDR3 DNA follows: TGTGCCAGCAGTTCTGCCAGGGGCTATGGCTACACCTTC.